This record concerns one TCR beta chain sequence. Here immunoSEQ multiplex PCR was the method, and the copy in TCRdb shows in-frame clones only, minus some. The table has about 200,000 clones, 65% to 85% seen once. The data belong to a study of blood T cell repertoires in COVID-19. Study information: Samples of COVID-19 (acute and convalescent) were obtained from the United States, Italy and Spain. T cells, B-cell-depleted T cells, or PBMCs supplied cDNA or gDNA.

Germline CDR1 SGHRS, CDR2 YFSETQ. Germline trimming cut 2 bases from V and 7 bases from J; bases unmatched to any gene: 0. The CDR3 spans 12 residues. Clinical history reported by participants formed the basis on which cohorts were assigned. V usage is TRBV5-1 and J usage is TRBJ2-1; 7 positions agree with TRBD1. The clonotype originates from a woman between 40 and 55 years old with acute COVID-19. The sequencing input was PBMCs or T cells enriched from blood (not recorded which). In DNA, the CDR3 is TGCGCCAGCAGCTTACAGGGGAATGAGCAGTTCTTC. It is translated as CASSLQGNEQFF.